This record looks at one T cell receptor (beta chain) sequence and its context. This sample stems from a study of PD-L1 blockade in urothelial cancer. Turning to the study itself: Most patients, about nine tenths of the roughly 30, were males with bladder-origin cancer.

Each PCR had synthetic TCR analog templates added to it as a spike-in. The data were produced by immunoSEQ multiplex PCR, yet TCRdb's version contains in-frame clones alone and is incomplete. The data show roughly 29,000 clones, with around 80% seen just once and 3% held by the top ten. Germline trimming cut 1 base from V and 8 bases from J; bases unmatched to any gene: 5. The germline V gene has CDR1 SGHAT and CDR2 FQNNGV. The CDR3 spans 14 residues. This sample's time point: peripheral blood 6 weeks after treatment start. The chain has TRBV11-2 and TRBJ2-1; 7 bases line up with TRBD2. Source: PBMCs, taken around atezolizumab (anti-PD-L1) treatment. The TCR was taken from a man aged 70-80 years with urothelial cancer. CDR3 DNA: TGTGCCAGCAGCTTAGGCCAAGGGAGGGATGAGCAGTTCTTC. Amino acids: CASSLGQGRDEQFF. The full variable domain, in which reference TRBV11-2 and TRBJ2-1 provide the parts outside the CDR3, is EAGVAQSPRYKIIEKRQSVAFWCNPISGHATLYWYQQILGQGPKLLIQFQNNGVVDDSQLPKDRFSAERLKGVDSTLKIQPAKLEDSAVYLCASSLGQGRDEQFFGPGTRLTVL.